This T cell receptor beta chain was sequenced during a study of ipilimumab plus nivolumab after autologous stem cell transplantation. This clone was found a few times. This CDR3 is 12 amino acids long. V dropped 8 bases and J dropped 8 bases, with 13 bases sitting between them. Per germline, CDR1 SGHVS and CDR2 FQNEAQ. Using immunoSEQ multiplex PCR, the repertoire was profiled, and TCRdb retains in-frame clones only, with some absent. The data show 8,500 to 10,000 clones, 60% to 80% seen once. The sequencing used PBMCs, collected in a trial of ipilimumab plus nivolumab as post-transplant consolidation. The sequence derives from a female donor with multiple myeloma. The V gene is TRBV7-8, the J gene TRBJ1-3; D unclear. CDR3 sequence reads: CASSGARDTIYF. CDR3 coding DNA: TGTGCCAGCTCGGGAGCTCGGGACACCATATATTTT.